The subject of this entry is one TCR beta chain. This sample is drawn from a study of blood T cell repertoires in COVID-19. The CDR3 extends over 12 amino acids. Germline V gene data show CDR1 as SQVTM and CDR2 as ANQGSEA. Deletions cut 6 bases from V and 6 bases from J, with 15 bases between. Original handling: Estimation of nucleated cell counts was performed using reference gene primer amplification. Assay used: immunoSEQ multiplex PCR; TCRdb lists only in-frame clones, some missing. V and J calls and clone size are as listed in that table; D and trimming were resolved from the DNA. The data show about 190,000 clones, roughly 85% seen once.

Source material: peripheral blood. The rearrangement uses TRBV29-1 and TRBJ2-7; maybe TRBD1 (6 bases). The sequence was obtained from a woman in her twenties or thirties with acute or convalescent COVID-19. CDR3 bases: TGCAGCGTCGTGTGGGGGCGCGGCGAGCAGTACTTC. This sequence encodes CSVVWGRGEQYF.